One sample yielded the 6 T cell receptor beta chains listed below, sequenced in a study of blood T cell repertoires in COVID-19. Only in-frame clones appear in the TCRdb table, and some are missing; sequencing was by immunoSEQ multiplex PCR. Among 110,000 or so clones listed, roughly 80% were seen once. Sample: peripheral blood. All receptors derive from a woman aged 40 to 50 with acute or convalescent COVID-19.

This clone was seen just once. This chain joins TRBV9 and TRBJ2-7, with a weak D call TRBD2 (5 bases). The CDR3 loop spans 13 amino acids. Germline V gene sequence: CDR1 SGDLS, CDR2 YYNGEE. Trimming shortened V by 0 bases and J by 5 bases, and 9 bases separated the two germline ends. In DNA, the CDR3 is TGTGCCAGCAGCGTAGTCCCGGGGAACGAGCAGTACTTC. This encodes CASSVVPGNEQYF.

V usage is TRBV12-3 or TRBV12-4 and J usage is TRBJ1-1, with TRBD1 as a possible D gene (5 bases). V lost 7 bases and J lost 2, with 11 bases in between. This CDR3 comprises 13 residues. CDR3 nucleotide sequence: TGTGCCAGCACCGGGGGGTCAAACACTGAAGCTTTCTTT. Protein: CASTGGSNTEAFF.

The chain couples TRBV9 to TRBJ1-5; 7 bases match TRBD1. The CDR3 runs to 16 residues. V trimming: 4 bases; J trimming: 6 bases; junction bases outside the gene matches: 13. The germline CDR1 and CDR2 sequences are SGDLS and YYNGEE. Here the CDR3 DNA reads TGTGCCAGCAGCCCGAAGACAGGGCGAGGGAGTCAGCCCCAGCATTTT. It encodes CASSPKTGRGSQPQHF.

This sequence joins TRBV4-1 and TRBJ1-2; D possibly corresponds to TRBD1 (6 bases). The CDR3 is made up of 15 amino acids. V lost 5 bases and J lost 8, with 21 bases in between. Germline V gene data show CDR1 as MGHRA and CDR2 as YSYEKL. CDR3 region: CASSSPTIRGLGYTF. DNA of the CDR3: TGCGCCAGCAGCTCGCCTACCATCAGGGGATTGGGCTACACCTTC.

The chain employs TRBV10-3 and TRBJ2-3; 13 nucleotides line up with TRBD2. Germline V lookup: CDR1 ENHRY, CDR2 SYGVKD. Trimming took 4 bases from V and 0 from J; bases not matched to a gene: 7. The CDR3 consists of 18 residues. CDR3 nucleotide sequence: TGTGCCATCAGTGGAACCGGGACTAGCGGGGATAGCACAGATACGCAGTATTTT. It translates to CAISGTGTSGDSTDTQYF.

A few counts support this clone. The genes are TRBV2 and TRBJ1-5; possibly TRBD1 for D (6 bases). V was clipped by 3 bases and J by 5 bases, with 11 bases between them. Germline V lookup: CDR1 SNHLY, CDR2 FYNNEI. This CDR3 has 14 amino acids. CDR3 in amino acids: CASSEEQGYQPQHF. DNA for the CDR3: TGTGCCAGCAGTGAGGAACAGGGATATCAGCCCCAGCATTTT.